This T cell receptor (beta chain) was recovered during a study of blood T cell repertoires in COVID-19. Study summary: Specimens from acute and convalescent COVID-19 originated in the United States, Italy and Spain.

By frequency in the sample, this clone is medium-sized (0.01 to 0.1%). With 7 bases clipped from V and 3 bases from J, the junction kept 4 bases outside the gene matches. The germline gives CDR1 KGHDR, CDR2 SFDVKD. The CDR3 runs 15 residues. In the original workflow: Reference gene primer amplification in the assay estimated nucleated cell counts. The protocol was immunoSEQ multiplex PCR, while the TCRdb copy is restricted to in-frame clones and leaves out a portion. V and J calls and clone size follow that table, whereas D and trimming were derived from the DNA. The sample has around 100,000 clones, just under 80% seen once.

The chain uses TRBV24-1 and TRBJ2-5; 13 bases align to TRBD2. The sample was peripheral blood. This TCR came from a man in his 70s with active or convalescent COVID-19. The CDR3, as DNA: TGTGCCACCAGAGAGGGACTAGCGGGGAAAGAGACCCAGTACTTC. The encoded protein is CATREGLAGKETQYF.